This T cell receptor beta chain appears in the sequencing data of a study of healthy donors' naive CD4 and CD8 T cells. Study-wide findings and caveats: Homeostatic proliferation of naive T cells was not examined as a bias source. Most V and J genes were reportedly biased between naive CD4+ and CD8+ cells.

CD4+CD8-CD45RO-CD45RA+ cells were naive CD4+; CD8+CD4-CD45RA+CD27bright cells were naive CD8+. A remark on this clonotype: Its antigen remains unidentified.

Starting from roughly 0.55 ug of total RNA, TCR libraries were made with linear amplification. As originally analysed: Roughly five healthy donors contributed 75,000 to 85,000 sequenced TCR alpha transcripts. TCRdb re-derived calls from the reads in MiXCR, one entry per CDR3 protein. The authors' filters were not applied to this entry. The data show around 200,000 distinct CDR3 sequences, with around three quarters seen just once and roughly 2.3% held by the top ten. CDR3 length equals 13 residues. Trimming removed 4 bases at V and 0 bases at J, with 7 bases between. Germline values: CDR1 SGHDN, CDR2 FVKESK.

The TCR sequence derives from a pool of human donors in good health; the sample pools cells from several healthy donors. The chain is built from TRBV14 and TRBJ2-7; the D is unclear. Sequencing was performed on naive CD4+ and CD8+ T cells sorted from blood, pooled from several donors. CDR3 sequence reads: CASSLQRSYEQYF. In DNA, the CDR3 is TGTGCCAGCAGCCTACAACGCTCCTACGAGCAGTACTTC.